The rows below give T cell receptor beta chains drawn from one sample of a study of Ad26.COV2.S vaccination and SARS-CoV-2 variants. TCRdb keeps only in-frame clones here, not all; method: immunoSEQ multiplex PCR. The top ten clones hold around a tenth of a sample with around 300,000 clones, 75% to 90% of them seen once. Material: peripheral blood, obtained in a trial of Ad26.COV2.S vaccine versus placebo. These receptors were collected from a person aged 18-65 years who received the Ad26.COV2.S COVID-19 vaccine or a placebo. Each CDR3 is given with its conserved first and last residue. A D gene is named only where the DNA matches it firmly. Not every row has a clone size; where given, it reads once, few, many or a size class.

V	J	size	D	DNA	CDR3
TRBV7-8	TRBJ1-2	few	TRBD1	TGTGCCAGCAGCCGAGGACAGGGGTTAGAGGGCTACACCTTC	CASSRGQGLEGYTF
TRBV7-2	TRBJ2-3	-	TRBD1	TGTGCCATTCCTAGACAGGGTCTCGCAGATACGCAGTATTTT	CAIPRQGLADTQYF
TRBV27	TRBJ1-1	-	TRBD1	TGTGCCAGCACTAAGACAGGGGGCGGGGCCTGGACTGAAGCTTTCTTT	CASTKTGGGAWTEAFF
TRBV20-1	TRBJ2-5	-	-	TGCAGTGCTGTTTTTAAAGAGACCCAGTACTTC	CSAVFKETQYF
TRBV5-4	TRBJ1-2	few	-	TGTGCCAGCAGCTTGGACGGACGTTTGAGCGGCTACACCTTC	CASSLDGRLSGYTF
TRBV18	TRBJ2-7	-	-	TGTGCCAGCTCACCAAGCGTAAGGACTTATGGCGAGCAGTACTTC	CASSPSVRTYGEQYF
TRBV4-3	TRBJ2-1	-	-	TGCGCCAGCAGCCAAGGGGGCGGTACCTACAATGAGCAGTTCTTC	CASSQGGGTYNEQFF
TRBV21-1	TRBJ2-7	-	-	TGTGCCAGCAGCTCCAGGGGTAGACAGTTCTACGAGCAGTACTTC	CASSSRGRQFYEQYF
TRBV28	TRBJ1-5	-	-	TGTGCCAGCAGTCGGGGCAATCAGCCCCAGCATTTT	CASSRGNQPQHF
TRBV3-1/TRBV3-2	TRBJ2-1	-	-	TGTGCCAGCAGCCAAGTAAGCGCTGAGCAGTTCTTC	CASSQVSAEQFF
TRBV6-5	TRBJ1-6	-	TRBD1	TGTGCCAGCAGGGCAGGGACAGTTAATTCACCCCTCCACTTT	CASRAGTVNSPLHF
TRBV4-2	TRBJ2-2	-	-	TGTGCCAGCAGCCAAGTGAGGGGGGGGAAAGCGCCGAACACCGGGGAGCTGTTTTTT	CASSQVRGGKAPNTGELFF
TRBV18	TRBJ2-5	-	-	TGTGCCAGCTCACCAACGGGGATCGAAGAGACCCAGTACTTC	CASSPTGIEETQYF
TRBV5-6	TRBJ1-1	-	-	TGTGCCAGCGAACCGGAGGGGGGGATTTTCGCTGAAGCTTTCTTT	CASEPEGGIFAEAFF
TRBV7-9	TRBJ2-7	-	-	TGTGCCAGCAGCAGCGTTTTCGAGCAGTACTTC	CASSSVFEQYF
TRBV5-1	TRBJ2-6	-	-	TGCGCCAGCAGCGAGGGTTCTGGGGCCAACGTCCTGACTTTC	CASSEGSGANVLTF
TRBV18	TRBJ2-1	-	-	TGTGCCAGCTCAGAGTACGTTTACAATGAGCAGTTCTTC	CASSEYVYNEQFF
TRBV28	TRBJ1-2	-	-	TGTGCCAGCGCGAATCAGGGTCTCTATGGCTACACCTTC	CASANQGLYGYTF
TRBV7-9	TRBJ1-3	-	-	TGTGCCAGCAGCTTAGATCTGGGTGGAAACACCATATATTTT	CASSLDLGGNTIYF
TRBV7-2	TRBJ1-1	-	-	TGTGCCAGCAGCTTAGCGCCAGGGAACACTGAAGCTTTCTTT	CASSLAPGNTEAFF
TRBV28	TRBJ1-2	-	-	TGTGCCAGCAGTTGGGGGGGTGCTCAGGGCGTCGGAGGCTACACCTTC	CASSWGGAQGVGGYTF
TRBV4-1	TRBJ1-5	-	TRBD1	TGCGCCAGCAGCCAGGGGACAGGGACAAATCAGCCCCAGCATTTT	CASSQGTGTNQPQHF
TRBV7-2	TRBJ2-1	-	-	TGTGCCAGCAGCTCCGATGACAGTCTAGGACCCAATGAGCAGTTCTTC	CASSSDDSLGPNEQFF
TRBV6-2/TRBV6-3	TRBJ1-3	many	-	TGTGCCAGCAGTTACTCGAAGGACACCATATATTTT	CASSYSKDTIYF
TRBV23-1	TRBJ2-5	-	TRBD1	TGCGCCAGCAGCCCCGACAGGGACCAAGAGACCCAGTACTTC	CASSPDRDQETQYF
TRBV3-1/TRBV3-2	TRBJ2-3	-	-	TGTGCCAGCAGCCAACGGTCGCTCCCTAGCACAGATACGCAGTATTTT	CASSQRSLPSTDTQYF
TRBV3-1/TRBV3-2	TRBJ2-3	-	TRBD2	TGTGCCAGCAGCCTCCGAGTTCCCTTTAGCGGGAGGACAGATACGCAGTATTTT	CASSLRVPFSGRTDTQYF
TRBV28	TRBJ2-2	-	-	TGTGCCAGCAAGGCGAGACAGACCGCGAACACCGGGGAGCTGTTTTTT	CASKARQTANTGELFF
TRBV6-6	TRBJ1-5	-	-	TGTGCCAGCAGTCAACCGGGACGGAATAGCAATCAGCCCCAGCATTTT	CASSQPGRNSNQPQHF
TRBV3-1/TRBV3-2	TRBJ1-1	few	-	TGTGCCAGCAGCCAACTTCAGGGGAACACTGAAGCTTTCTTT	CASSQLQGNTEAFF
TRBV9	TRBJ2-3	-	TRBD2	TGTGCCAGCAGTGACTCACTAGCGGACATCACAGATACGCAGTATTTT	CASSDSLADITDTQYF
TRBV19	TRBJ2-1	-	-	TGTGCCAGTAAAACAGAGGTTGAGCAGTTCTTC	CASKTEVEQFF
TRBV6-6	TRBJ1-5	-	-	TGTGCCAGCAGTACCTCGGGCAGGGCCAATCAGCCCCAGCATTTT	CASSTSGRANQPQHF
TRBV2	TRBJ1-6	-	TRBD1	TGTGCCAGCAGGGACAGGGTGGCCAATTCACCCCTCCACTTT	CASRDRVANSPLHF
TRBV29-1	TRBJ1-2	few	-	TGCAGCGTTGATAGTTATGGCTACACCTTC	CSVDSYGYTF
TRBV6-2/TRBV6-3	TRBJ2-7	-	-	TGTGCCAGCAGTTACCTCCCCGGGGGTTCGCGTGAGCAGTACTTC	CASSYLPGGSREQYF
TRBV9	TRBJ2-1	-	TRBD2	TGTGCCTCCGGACTAGCGGCCAATGAGCAGTTCTTC	CASGLAANEQFF
TRBV28	TRBJ2-5	-	-	TGTGCCAGCAGCCGGGGGTGGGAGACCCAGTACTTC	CASSRGWETQYF
TRBV2	TRBJ2-1	-	-	TGTGCCAGCGGCGCGGGATGGAATGAGCAGTTCTTC	CASGAGWNEQFF
TRBV7-2	TRBJ2-2	-	-	TGTGCCAGCAGCTTTGGGACCGCCACCGGGGAGCTGTTTTTT	CASSFGTATGELFF
TRBV4-3	TRBJ1-1	-	-	TGCGCCAGCGGCTGGGACACCTACACTGAAGCTTTCTTT	CASGWDTYTEAFF
TRBV21-1	TRBJ2-2	-	-	TGTGCCATTTCGGGGGACGGGGAGCTGTTTTTT	CAISGDGELFF
TRBV5-6	TRBJ1-5	-	-	TGTGCCAGCAGCTTCGGGGGTCTGAGCAATCAGCCCCAGCATTTT	CASSFGGLSNQPQHF
TRBV9	TRBJ1-1	-	-	TGTGCCAGCACGGAGGCGGGACAACAAGCCACTGAAGCTTTCTTT	CASTEAGQQATEAFF
TRBV18	TRBJ2-3	-	TRBD2	TGTGCCAGCTCACCAGCTAGCGGGAGGGCTCGGGATACGCAGTATTTT	CASSPASGRARDTQYF
TRBV6-5	TRBJ2-1	-	-	TGTGCCAGCAGCCTCTACAATGAGCAGTTCTTC	CASSLYNEQFF
TRBV19	TRBJ1-6	-	-	TGTGCCAGTAGGGCAGGGGCTCGTCCCCTCCACTTT	CASRAGARPLHF
TRBV21-1	TRBJ2-2	-	-	TGTGCCAGCAGCAAAGCGCTTCGGGACAGGGACACCGGGGAGCTGTTTTTT	CASSKALRDRDTGELFF
TRBV11-2	TRBJ1-1	-	-	TGTGCCAGCAGCTTAGAAACGGGAGGGGAGTACACTGAAGCTTTCTTT	CASSLETGGEYTEAFF
TRBV18	TRBJ2-7	-	-	TGTGCCAGCTCACCACCTTCTACTTCCGACGAGCAGTACTTC	CASSPPSTSDEQYF
TRBV4-3	TRBJ2-7	once	TRBD1	TGCGCCAGCAGCCAAGATCAAGACAGGGCCACCTACGAGCAGTACTTC	CASSQDQDRATYEQYF
TRBV20-1	TRBJ2-5	-	TRBD2	TGCAGTGCTAGTACTCGCGGGGGGGTTCAAGAGACCCAGTACTTC	CSASTRGGVQETQYF
TRBV20-1	TRBJ1-2	-	-	TGCAGTGCTAGAGATAATGGCTACACCTTC	CSARDNGYTF
TRBV10-3	TRBJ2-5	-	TRBD2	TGTGCCATCAGTGGGCCTGTGGCTAGCGGGTTTGGAGAGACCCAGTACTTC	CAISGPVASGFGETQYF
TRBV24-1	TRBJ2-7	-	-	TGTGCCACCAGTGATTCCCGTCTATACGAGCAGTACTTC	CATSDSRLYEQYF
TRBV4-3	TRBJ1-2	-	-	TGCGCCAGCAGCCAAAGGTCTGGGACCCTTCGCGGCTACACCTTC	CASSQRSGTLRGYTF
TRBV4-2	TRBJ1-5	-	-	TGTGCCAGCAGCCAAGAGCACAGGGGCAATCAGCCCCAGCATTTT	CASSQEHRGNQPQHF
TRBV29-1	TRBJ2-1	few	-	TGCAGCGTTGAATTACTTGACAATGAGCAGTTCTTC	CSVELLDNEQFF
TRBV18	TRBJ2-5	-	-	TGTGCCAGCTCACCACCGCCAGTTCAAGAGACCCAGTACTTC	CASSPPPVQETQYF